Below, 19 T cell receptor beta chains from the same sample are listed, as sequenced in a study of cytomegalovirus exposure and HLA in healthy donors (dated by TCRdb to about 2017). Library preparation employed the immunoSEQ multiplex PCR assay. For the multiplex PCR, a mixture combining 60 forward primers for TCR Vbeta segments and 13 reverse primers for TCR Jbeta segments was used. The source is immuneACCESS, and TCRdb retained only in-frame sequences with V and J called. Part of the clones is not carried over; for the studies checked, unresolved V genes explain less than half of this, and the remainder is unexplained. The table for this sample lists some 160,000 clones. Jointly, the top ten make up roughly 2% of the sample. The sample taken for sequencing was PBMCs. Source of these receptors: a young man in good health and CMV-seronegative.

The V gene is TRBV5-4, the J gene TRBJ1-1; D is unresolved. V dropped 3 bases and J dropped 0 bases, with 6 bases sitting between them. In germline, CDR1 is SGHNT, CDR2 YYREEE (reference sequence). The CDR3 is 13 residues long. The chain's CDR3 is CASSSKVNTEAFF. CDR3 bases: TGTGCCAGCAGCTCTAAAGTGAACACTGAAGCTTTCTTT.

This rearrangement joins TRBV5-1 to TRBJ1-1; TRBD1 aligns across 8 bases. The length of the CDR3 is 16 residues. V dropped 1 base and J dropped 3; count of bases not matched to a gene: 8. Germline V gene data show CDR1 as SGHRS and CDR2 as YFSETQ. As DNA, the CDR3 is TGCGCCAGCAGCTTGACAGCAGGGGGCGCAGACACTGAAGCTTTCTTT. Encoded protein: CASSLTAGGADTEAFF.

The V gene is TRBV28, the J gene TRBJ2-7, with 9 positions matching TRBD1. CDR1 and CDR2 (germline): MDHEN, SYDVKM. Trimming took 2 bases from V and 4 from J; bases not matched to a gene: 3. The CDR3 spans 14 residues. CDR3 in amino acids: CASSLEQGAYEQYF. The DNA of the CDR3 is TGTGCCAGCAGTTTAGAACAGGGGGCGTACGAGCAGTACTTC.

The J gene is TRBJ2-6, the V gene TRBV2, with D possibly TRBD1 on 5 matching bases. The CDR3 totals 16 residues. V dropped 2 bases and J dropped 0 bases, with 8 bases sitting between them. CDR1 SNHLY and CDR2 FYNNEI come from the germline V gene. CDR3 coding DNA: TGTGCCAGCAGTGAACAAGGGGCCTCTGGGGCCAACGTCCTGACTTTC. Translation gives CASSEQGASGANVLTF.

The CDR3 nucleotides read TGTGCCAGCAGCCGGGGGGGCCGGGGAGAGACCCAGTACTTC. Amino acid sequence: CASSRGGRGETQYF. J is TRBJ2-5 and V is TRBV6-1, with TRBD2 matching 8 bases. The germline gives CDR1 MNHNS, CDR2 SASEGT. V shed 6 bases and J 4 bases; nucleotides not matched to a gene: 7. The CDR3 runs 14 residues.

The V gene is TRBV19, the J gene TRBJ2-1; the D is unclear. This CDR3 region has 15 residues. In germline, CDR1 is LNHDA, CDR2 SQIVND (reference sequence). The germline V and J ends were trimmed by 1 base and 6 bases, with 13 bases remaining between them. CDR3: CASSIGGSWSNEQFF. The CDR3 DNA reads TGTGCCAGTAGTATAGGAGGCAGTTGGAGCAATGAGCAGTTCTTC.

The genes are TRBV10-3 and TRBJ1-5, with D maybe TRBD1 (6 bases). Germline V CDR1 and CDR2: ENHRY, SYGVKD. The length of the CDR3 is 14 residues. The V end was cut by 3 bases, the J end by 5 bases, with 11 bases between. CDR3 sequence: CAISEQGRDQPQHF. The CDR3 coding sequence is TGTGCCATCAGTGAACAGGGAAGGGATCAGCCCCAGCATTTT.

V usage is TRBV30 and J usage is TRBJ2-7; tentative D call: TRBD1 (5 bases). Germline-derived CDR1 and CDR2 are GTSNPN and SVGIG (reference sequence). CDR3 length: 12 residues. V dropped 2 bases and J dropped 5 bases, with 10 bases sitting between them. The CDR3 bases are TGTGCCTGGAGTCCAGGGCTTCACGAGCAGTACTTC. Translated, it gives CAWSPGLHEQYF. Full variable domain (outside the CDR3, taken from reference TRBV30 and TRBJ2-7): SQTIHQWPATLVQPVGSPLSLECTVEGTSNPNLYWYRQAAGRGLQLLFYSVGIGQISSEVPQNLSASRPQDRQFILSSKKLLLSDSGFYLCAWSPGLHEQYFGPGTRLTVT.

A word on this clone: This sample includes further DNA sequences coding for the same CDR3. The CDR3 sequence is CASSEGPRYGYTF. CDR3 DNA sequence: TGTGCCAGCAGTGAGGGGCCGCGCTATGGCTACACCTTC. V gene TRBV2 combines with J gene TRBJ1-2; TRBD1 might be the D (5 bases). The CDR3 totals 13 residues. Germline lookup yields CDR1 SNHLY and CDR2 FYNNEI. Trimming took off 3 bases at V and 4 bases at J, with 9 bases between the two ends.

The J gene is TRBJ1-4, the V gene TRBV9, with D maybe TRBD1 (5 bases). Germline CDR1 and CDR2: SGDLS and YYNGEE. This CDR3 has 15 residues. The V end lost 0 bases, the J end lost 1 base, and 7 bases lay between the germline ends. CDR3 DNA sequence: TGTGCCAGCAGCGTAGTGGGGGGAACTAATGAAAAACTGTTTTTT. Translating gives CASSVVGGTNEKLFF.

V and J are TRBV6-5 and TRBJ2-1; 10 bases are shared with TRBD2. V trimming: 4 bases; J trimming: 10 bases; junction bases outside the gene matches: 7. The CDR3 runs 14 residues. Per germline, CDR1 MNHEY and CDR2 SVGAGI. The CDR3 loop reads CASSWASGRWEQFF. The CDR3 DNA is TGTGCCAGCAGTTGGGCTAGCGGGAGATGGGAGCAGTTCTTC.

The CDR3 protein is CASSQERTGYNEQFF. CDR3 coding DNA: TGCGCCAGCAGCCAAGAGAGGACAGGGTACAATGAGCAGTTCTTC. The rearrangement uses TRBV4-3 and TRBJ2-1, with TRBD1 matching 8 bases. CDR3 length equals 15 residues. CDR1 and CDR2 from the germline V gene are LGHNA and YSLEER. V was clipped by 0 bases and J by 4 bases; unmatched bases: 2.

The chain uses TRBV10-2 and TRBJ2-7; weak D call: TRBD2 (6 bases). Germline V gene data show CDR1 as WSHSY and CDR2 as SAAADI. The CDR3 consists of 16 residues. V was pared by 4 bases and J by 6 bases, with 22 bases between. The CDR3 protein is CASSAHAGSAGLEQYF. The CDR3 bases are TGCGCCAGCAGTGCCCATGCTGGGTCAGCGGGTCTCGAGCAGTACTTC.

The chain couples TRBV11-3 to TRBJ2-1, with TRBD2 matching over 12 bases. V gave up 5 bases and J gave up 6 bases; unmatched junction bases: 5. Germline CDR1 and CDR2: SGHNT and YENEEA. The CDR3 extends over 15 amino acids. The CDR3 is CASSRATSGGNEQFF. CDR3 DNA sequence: TGTGCCAGCAGCCGGGCGACTAGCGGGGGCAATGAGCAGTTCTTC.

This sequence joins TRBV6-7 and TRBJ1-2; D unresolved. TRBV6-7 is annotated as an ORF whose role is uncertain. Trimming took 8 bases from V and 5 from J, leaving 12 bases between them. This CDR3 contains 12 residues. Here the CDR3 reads CASPTNLYGYTF. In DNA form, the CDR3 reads TGTGCCAGCCCGACAAACCTATATGGCTACACCTTC.

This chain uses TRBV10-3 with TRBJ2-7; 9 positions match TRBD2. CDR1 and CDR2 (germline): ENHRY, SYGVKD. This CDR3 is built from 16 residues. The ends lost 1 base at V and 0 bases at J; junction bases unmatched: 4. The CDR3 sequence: CAISELTSGVSYEQYF. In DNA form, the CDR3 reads TGTGCCATCAGTGAGTTGACTAGCGGAGTCTCCTACGAGCAGTACTTC.

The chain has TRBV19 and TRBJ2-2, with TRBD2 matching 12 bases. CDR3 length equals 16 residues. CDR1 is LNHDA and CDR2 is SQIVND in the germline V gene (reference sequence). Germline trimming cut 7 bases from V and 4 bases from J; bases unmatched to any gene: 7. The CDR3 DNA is TGTGCCAGTACCTCTAGCGGGAGGGTAGGCACCGGGGAGCTGTTTTTT. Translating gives CASTSSGRVGTGELFF.

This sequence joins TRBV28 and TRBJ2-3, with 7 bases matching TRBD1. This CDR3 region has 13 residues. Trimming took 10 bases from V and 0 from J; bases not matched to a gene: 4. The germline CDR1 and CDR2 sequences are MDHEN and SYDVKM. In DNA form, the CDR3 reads TGTGCCATCCAGGGACAGAGCACAGATACGCAGTATTTT. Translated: CAIQGQSTDTQYF.

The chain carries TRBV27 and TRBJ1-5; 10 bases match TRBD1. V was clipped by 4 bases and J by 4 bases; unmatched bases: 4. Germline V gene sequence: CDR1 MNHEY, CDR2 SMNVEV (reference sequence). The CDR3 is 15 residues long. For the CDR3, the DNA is TGTGCCAGCAGTTCGGGGGACAGGGGAAATCAGCCCCAGCATTTT. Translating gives CASSSGDRGNQPQHF.